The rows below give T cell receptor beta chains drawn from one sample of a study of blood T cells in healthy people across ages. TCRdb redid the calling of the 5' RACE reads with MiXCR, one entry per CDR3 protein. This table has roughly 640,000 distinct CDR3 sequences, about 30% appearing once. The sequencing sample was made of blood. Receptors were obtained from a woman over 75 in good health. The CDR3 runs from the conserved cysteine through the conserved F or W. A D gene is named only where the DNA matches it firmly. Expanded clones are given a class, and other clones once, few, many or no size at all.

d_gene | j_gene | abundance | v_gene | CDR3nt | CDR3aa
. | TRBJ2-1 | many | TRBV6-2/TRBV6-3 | TGTGCCAGCAGTTCCCTAGGGGGTTACAATGAGCAGTTCTTC | CASSSLGGYNEQFF
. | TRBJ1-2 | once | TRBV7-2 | TGTGCCAGCAGCTTAGGTCCAGGGGAGGGTAGGGCGAATGGCTACACCTTC | CASSLGPGEGRANGYTF
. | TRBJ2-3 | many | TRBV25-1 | TGTGCCAGCAGTACGACTCGACCTAACACAGATACGCAGTATTTT | CASSTTRPNTDTQYF
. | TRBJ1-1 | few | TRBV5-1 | TGCGCCAGCAGCTTGGAACCGTCGAACACTGAAGCTTTCTTT | CASSLEPSNTEAFF
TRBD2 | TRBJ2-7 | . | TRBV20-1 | TGCAGTGCTAGAGTTGGACTAGCGGGGGGTCCCTACAATGAGCAGTACTTC | CSARVGLAGGPYNEQYF
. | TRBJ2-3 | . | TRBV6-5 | TGTGCCAGCCAAAAGCGGGATACGCAGTATTTT | CASQKRDTQYF
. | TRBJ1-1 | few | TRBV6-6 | TGTGCCAGCAGTTACTCGACGGGGGACACTGAAGCTTTCTTT | CASSYSTGDTEAFF
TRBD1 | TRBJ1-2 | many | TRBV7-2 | TGTGCCAGCAGCCGGGGAACAGGGGGCGGTGGCTACACCTTC | CASSRGTGGGGYTF
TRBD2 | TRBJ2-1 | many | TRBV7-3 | TGTGCCAGCAGCTCGGGACTAGCGGGGGTGGATGAGCAGTTCTTC | CASSSGLAGVDEQFF
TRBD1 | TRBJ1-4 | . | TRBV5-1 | TGCGCCAGCAGGACCGGACAGGGGACAACTAATGAAAAACTGTTTTTT | CASRTGQGTTNEKLFF
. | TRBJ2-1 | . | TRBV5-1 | TGCGCCAGCAGCTTGGCCGGGACCTCCTTACGCGATGAGCAGTTCTTC | CASSLAGTSLRDEQFF
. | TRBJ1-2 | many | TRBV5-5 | TGTGCCAGCAGCTTGACGGGAGCGCCTAACTATGGCTACACCTTC | CASSLTGAPNYGYTF
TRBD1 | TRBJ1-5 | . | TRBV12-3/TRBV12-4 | TGTGCCAGCAGCGCGGGACAGGGGCAGCCCCAGCATTTT | CASSAGQGQPQHF
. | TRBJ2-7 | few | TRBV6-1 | TGTGCCAGCAGTGCCATTGGAGGCTACGAGCAGTACTTC | CASSAIGGYEQYF